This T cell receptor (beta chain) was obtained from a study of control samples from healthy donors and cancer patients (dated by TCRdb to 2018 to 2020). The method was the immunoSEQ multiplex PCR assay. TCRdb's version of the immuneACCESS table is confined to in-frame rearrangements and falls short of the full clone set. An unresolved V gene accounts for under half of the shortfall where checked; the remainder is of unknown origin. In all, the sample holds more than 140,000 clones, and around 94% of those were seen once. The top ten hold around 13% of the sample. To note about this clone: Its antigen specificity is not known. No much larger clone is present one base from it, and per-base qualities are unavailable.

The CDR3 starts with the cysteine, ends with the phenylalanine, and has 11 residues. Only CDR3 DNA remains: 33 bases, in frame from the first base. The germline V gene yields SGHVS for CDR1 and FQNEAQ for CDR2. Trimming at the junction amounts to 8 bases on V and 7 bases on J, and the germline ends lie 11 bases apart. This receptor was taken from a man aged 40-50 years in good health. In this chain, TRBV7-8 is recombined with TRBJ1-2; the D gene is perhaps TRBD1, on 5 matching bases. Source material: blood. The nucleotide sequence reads TGTGCCAGCGCTTCAGGGACTGGCTACACCTTC. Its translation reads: CASASGTGYTF.